These 25 T cell receptor beta chains originate from one sample sequenced in a study of T cell repertoires in cytomegalovirus infection. No antigen is known for these receptors. Each CDR3 protein is one row after TCRdb ran MiXCR on the reads. The repertoire includes around 71,000 distinct CDR3 sequences, 20% to 25% of them detected once, and roughly 62% sits in the top ten. The sample consisted of CD8+ T cells from cultured PBMCs, taken from culture after CMV antigen stimulation. The receptor source for this set is a human donor in good health (CMV status not recorded). Some clones in this sample may be carry-over from other donors' samples.

This sequence joins TRBV11-2 and TRBJ1-4, with D maybe TRBD1 (6 bases). V lost 5 bases and J lost 8, with 24 bases in between. In germline, CDR1 is SGHAT, CDR2 FQNNGV. CDR3 length: 17 residues. The CDR3 DNA sequence: TGTGCCAGCAGCCAAAATAGGGACACCCTGAAGGAGGAAAAACTGTTTTTT. Its protein is CASSQNRDTLKEEKLFF.

This chain links TRBV10-3 with TRBJ2-7; D unresolved. The CDR3 runs to 13 residues. Per the germline V gene, CDR1 is ENHRY and CDR2 is SYGVKD. V was shortened by 3 bases and J by 2 bases, with 8 bases between the two germline ends. Here the CDR3 reads CAISDAAAYEQYF. CDR3 coding DNA: TGTGCCATCAGTGATGCAGCCGCCTACGAGCAGTACTTC.

This chain links TRBV4-3 with TRBJ1-2; D not certain. From germline, CDR1 is LGHNA and CDR2 YSLEER. CDR3 length equals 14 residues. Trimming removed 0 bases from V and 6 bases from J, with 11 bases in between. The CDR3 DNA is TGCGCCAGCAGCCAAGATAATAAGATCGATGGCTACACCTTC. Residues: CASSQDNKIDGYTF.

This chain uses TRBV12-3 or TRBV12-4 with TRBJ1-2; the D is unclear. There are 13 residues in the CDR3. V was clipped by 6 bases and J by 4 bases, with 12 bases between them. The CDR3 coding sequence is TGTGCCAGCAGCGAGGCGACCCTCTATGGCTACACCTTC. This encodes CASSEATLYGYTF.

The chain employs TRBV27 and TRBJ1-1; D remains ambiguous. The V and J ends lost 2 bases and 1 base respectively, with 11 bases between them. CDR1 and CDR2 (germline): MNHEY, SMNVEV (reference sequence). This CDR3 has 15 residues. The CDR3, as DNA: TGTGCCAGCAGTTTAGGTCCAGGTGCGAACACTGAAGCTTTCTTT. Translation gives CASSLGPGANTEAFF.

This clonotype was picked up a small number of times. The CDR3 loop reads CASSQDLQQRYSETQYF. The CDR3 bases are TGTGCCAGCAGCCAAGATCTCCAACAGAGGTACTCAGAGACCCAGTACTTC. This chain connects TRBV3-1 to TRBJ2-5, with D unclear. V was pared by 0 bases and J by 4 bases, with 18 bases between. This CDR3 is built from 17 residues. The germline V gene encodes CDR1 LGHDT and CDR2 YNNKEL (reference sequence).

This sequence joins TRBV12-5 and TRBJ2-5, with 8 bases identical to TRBD1. The CDR3 loop spans 15 amino acids. From germline, CDR1 is LGHNT and CDR2 FRNRAP. V trimming: 3 bases; J trimming: 3 bases; junction bases outside the gene matches: 6. The CDR3 reads CASGFLGQAEETQYF. Here the CDR3 DNA reads TGTGCTAGTGGTTTCTTGGGACAGGCAGAAGAGACCCAGTACTTC.

The chain carries TRBV7-2 and TRBJ2-2; TRBD1 aligns across 7 bases. The CDR3 covers 16 residues. From germline, CDR1 is SGHTA and CDR2 FQGNSA. With V trimmed by 7 bases and J by 1 base, 9 bases remained unmatched. CDR3 DNA: TGTGCCAGCATTTCGACCGGGACAGTGAACACCGGGGAGCTGTTTTTT. This gives the protein CASISTGTVNTGELFF.

This chain's CDR3 is CASSRVFTEAFF. The CDR3 DNA reads TGTGCCAGCAGCCGAGTGTTCACTGAAGCTTTCTTT. The chain employs TRBV7-2 and TRBJ1-1; D gene uncertain. Germline CDR1 is SGHTA and CDR2 is FQGNSA. This CDR3 region has 12 residues. Trimming pared 5 bases from V and 4 bases from J, leaving 8 bases between.

This clonotype was seen more than once but under ten times. The chain couples TRBV19 to TRBJ2-7, with a possible D match to TRBD2 (5 bases). V dropped 5 bases and J dropped 1 base, with 6 bases sitting between them. The CDR3 covers 12 residues. Germline V gene data show CDR1 as LNHDA and CDR2 as SQIVND (reference sequence). CDR3 in amino acids: CASSSGSYEQYF. The CDR3 DNA follows: TGTGCCAGTAGTTCGGGGTCCTACGAGCAGTACTTC.

By sample share, this clonotype is medium-sized. This rearrangement joins TRBV7-2 to TRBJ1-1, with D unresolved. The CDR3 contains 13 residues. The ends were cut back, 2 bases at V and 5 bases at J, with 9 bases in the middle. From germline, CDR1 is SGHTA and CDR2 FQGNSA. The CDR3 reads CASSLSGETEAFF. CDR3 nucleotide sequence: TGTGCCAGCAGCTTATCCGGGGAGACTGAAGCTTTCTTT.

This clonotype was detected only a few times. This sequence joins TRBV4-3 and TRBJ2-7, with a weak D call TRBD1 (6 bases). This CDR3 contains 17 residues. Looked up from germline, CDR1 is LGHNA and CDR2 is YSLEER. V lost 0 bases and J lost 1, with 16 bases in between. CDR3 sequence reads: CASSQDRWTELSYEQYF. The CDR3, as DNA: TGCGCCAGCAGCCAAGATCGATGGACAGAGCTGTCCTACGAGCAGTACTTC.

The chain links TRBV4-1 to TRBJ2-7; tentatively, D is TRBD1 (5 bases). Germline V gene data show CDR1 as MGHRA and CDR2 as YSYEKL. V gave up 4 bases and J gave up 1 base, with 14 bases separating them. The CDR3 is 15 residues long. In DNA form, the CDR3 reads TGCGCCAGCAGCCCCTATATGACAGCTTCCTACGAGCAGTACTTC. Translation: CASSPYMTASYEQYF.

This clonotype was seen a few times. The chain carries TRBV4-2 and TRBJ1-6, with TRBD1 identical over 7 bases. J gave up 4 bases and V 3 bases, and 12 bases lay outside the gene matches. Germline CDR1 LGHNA, CDR2 YNFKEQ. This CDR3 has 18 residues. The CDR3 sequence: CASSQLPGQRHYNSPLHF. The CDR3 DNA reads as TGTGCCAGCAGCCAGCTACCGGGACAGCGTCATTATAATTCACCCCTCCACTTT.

This clonotype was counted a few times. This rearrangement joins TRBV19 to TRBJ2-1; D gene unclear. CDR3 length: 13 residues. With 9 bases removed from V and 7 bases from J, the gap between germline ends came to 16 bases. Per germline, CDR1 LNHDA and CDR2 SQIVND (reference sequence). CDR3 bases: TGTGCCAGCCGGCCGATGAATCGTAATGAGCAGTTCTTC. It specifies CASRPMNRNEQFF.

The table lists this clonotype with a few counts. The chain couples TRBV4-1 to TRBJ2-1, with D perhaps matching TRBD2 (5 bases). Between the trimmed V and J ends, which lost 1 base and 6 bases, there was a span of 16 bases. CDR1 and CDR2 from the germline V gene are MGHRA and YSYEKL. This CDR3 has 16 residues. The CDR3, as DNA: TGCGCCAGCAGCCAAGCCACGGAGGAGGTATCCAATGAGCAGTTCTTC. This translates into CASSQATEEVSNEQFF.

This clonotype was recorded a few times. This chain uses TRBV4-3 with TRBJ2-7, with TRBD1 matching 8 bases. The V gene's germline CDR1 is LGHNA and CDR2 YSLEER. V dropped 1 base and J dropped 3; count of bases not matched to a gene: 8. This CDR3 has 16 amino acids. CDR3 loop: CASSQAWAGGFYEQYF. The CDR3 bases are TGCGCCAGCAGCCAAGCCTGGGCAGGGGGCTTCTACGAGCAGTACTTC.

Only a few counts were recorded for this clonotype. J is TRBJ2-1 and V is TRBV29-1, with TRBD2 identical over 9 bases. The CDR3 sequence is 17 residues long. CDR1 is SQVTM and CDR2 is ANQGSEA in the germline V gene. The V and J ends lost 1 base and 0 bases, in that order; junction bases with no gene match: 7. This chain's CDR3 is CSVEGASGVSSYNEQFF. CDR3 nucleotide sequence: TGCAGCGTTGAAGGTGCTAGCGGGGTAAGCTCCTACAATGAGCAGTTCTTC.

The chain combines TRBV7-8 with TRBJ2-7; the D call may be TRBD1 or TRBD2 (5 bases each). The CDR3 extends over 16 amino acids. Germline assignment: CDR1 SGHVS and CDR2 FQNEAQ. V dropped 6 bases and J dropped 0 bases, with 18 bases sitting between them. CDR3 loop: CASSEASGTVSYEQYF. In DNA form, the CDR3 reads TGTGCCAGCAGTGAAGCCTCCGGGACCGTCTCCTACGAGCAGTACTTC.

The chain couples TRBV7-2 to TRBJ1-1; D is ambiguous. CDR1 and CDR2 (germline): SGHTA, FQGNSA. There are 11 residues in the CDR3. The V end lost 6 bases, the J end lost 3 bases, and 5 bases lay between the germline ends. CDR3 nucleotide sequence: TGTGCCAGCAGTTGGGACACTGAAGCTTTCTTT. It is translated as CASSWDTEAFF. Combining the CDR3 with reference TRBV7-2 and TRBJ1-1 gives the whole variable domain GAGVSQSPSNKVTEKGKDVELRCDPISGHTALYWYRQSLGQGLEFLIYFQGNSAPDKSGLPSDRFSAERTGGSVSTLTIQRTQQEDSAVYLCASSWDTEAFFGQGTRLTVV.

This clonotype was seen more than once but under ten times. The V call is TRBV7-2, the J call TRBJ1-1; D is uncertain. CDR1 is SGHTA and CDR2 is FQGNSA in the germline V gene. V was shortened by 4 bases and J by 7 bases, with 10 bases between the two germline ends. The CDR3 is 12 amino acids. The CDR3 DNA follows: TGTGCCAGCAGCTCCTACAAAAGTGAAGCTTTCTTT. Translated, it gives CASSSYKSEAFF.

There are a few counts of this clonotype. The chain uses TRBV6-1 and TRBJ1-5; the D gene is possibly TRBD1 (5 bases). This CDR3 spans 15 amino acids. Trimming took 10 bases from V and 1 from J, leaving 17 bases between them. Germline lookup yields CDR1 MNHNS and CDR2 SASEGT. The CDR3 DNA reads as TGTGCCACCCTTCACGGGGGGACGAGCAATCAGCCCCAGCATTTT. Translating it yields CATLHGGTSNQPQHF.

Only a few counts were recorded for this clonotype. This chain links TRBV4-1 with TRBJ1-4; D is uncertain. Per the germline V gene, CDR1 is MGHRA and CDR2 is YSYEKL. V was pared by 1 base and J by 5 bases, with 11 bases between. The CDR3 loop spans 15 amino acids. The CDR3 sequence is CASSQGAGLNEKLFF. For the CDR3, the DNA is TGCGCCAGCAGCCAAGGGGCAGGTCTAAATGAAAAACTGTTTTTT.

This clonotype was observed a few times. The chain couples TRBV7-2 to TRBJ2-3, with 11 bases fitting TRBD2. J lost 6 bases, V lost 3 bases, and 5 bases had no gene match. Germline V gives CDR1 SGHTA, CDR2 FQGNSA. This CDR3 spans 15 amino acids. CDR3 amino acids: CASSFLAGGGDTQYF. The CDR3 DNA reads as TGTGCCAGCAGCTTTCTAGCGGGGGGAGGGGATACGCAGTATTTT.

The table lists this clonotype with a few counts. The gene calls are TRBV4-3 and TRBJ2-5, with TRBD2 matching over 13 bases. The germline CDR1 and CDR2 sequences are LGHNA and YSLEER. Germline trimming cut 6 bases from V and 2 bases from J; bases unmatched to any gene: 6. The CDR3 consists of 16 residues. CDR3 region: CASSETSGGPQETQYF. The CDR3 DNA follows: TGCGCCAGCAGTGAGACTAGCGGGGGGCCTCAAGAGACCCAGTACTTC.